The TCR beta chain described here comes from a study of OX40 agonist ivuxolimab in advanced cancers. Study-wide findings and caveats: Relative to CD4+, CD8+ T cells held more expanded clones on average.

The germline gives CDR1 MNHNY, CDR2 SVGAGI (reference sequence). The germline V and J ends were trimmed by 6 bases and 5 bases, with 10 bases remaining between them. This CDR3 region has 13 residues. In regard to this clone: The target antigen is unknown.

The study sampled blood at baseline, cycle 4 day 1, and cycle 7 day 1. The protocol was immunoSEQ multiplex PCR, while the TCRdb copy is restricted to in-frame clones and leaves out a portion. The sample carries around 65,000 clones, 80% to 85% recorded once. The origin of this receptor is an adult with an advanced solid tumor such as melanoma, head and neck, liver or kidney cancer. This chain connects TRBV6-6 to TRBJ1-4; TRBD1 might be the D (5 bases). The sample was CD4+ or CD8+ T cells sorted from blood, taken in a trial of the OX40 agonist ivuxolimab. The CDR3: CASSRDWNEKLFF. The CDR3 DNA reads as TGTGCCAGCAGCAGGGACTGGAATGAAAAACTGTTTTTT.